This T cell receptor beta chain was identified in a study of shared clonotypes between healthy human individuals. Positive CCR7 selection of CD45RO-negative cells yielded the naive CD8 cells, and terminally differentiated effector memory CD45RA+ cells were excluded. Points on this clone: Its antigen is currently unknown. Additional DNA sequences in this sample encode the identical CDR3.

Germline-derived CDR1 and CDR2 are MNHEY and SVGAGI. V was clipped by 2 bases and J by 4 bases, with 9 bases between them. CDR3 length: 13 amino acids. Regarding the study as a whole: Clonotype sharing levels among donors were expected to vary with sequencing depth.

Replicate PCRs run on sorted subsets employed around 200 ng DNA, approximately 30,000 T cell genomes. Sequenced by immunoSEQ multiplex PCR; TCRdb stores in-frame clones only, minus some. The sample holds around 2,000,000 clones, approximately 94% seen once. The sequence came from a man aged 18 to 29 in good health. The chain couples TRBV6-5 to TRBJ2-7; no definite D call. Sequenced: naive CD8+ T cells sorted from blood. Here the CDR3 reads CASSYATGYEQYF. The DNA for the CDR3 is TGTGCCAGCAGTTACGCGACGGGTTACGAGCAGTACTTC.